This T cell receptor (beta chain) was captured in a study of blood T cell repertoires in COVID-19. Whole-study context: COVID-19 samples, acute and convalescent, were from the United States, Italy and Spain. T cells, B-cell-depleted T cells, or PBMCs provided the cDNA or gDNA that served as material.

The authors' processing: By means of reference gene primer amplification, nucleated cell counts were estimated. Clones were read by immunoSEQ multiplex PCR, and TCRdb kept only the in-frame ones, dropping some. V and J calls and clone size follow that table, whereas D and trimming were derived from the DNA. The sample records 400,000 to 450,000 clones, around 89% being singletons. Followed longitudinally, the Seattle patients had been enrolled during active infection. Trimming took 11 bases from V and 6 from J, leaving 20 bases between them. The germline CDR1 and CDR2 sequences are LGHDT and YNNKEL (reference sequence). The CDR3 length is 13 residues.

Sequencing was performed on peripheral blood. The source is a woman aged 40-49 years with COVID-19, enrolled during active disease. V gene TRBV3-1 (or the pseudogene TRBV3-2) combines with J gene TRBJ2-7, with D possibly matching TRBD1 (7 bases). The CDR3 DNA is TGTGCCGGTAGGTCCACCCAGGGGGGCGAGCAGTACTTC. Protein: CAGRSTQGGEQYF.